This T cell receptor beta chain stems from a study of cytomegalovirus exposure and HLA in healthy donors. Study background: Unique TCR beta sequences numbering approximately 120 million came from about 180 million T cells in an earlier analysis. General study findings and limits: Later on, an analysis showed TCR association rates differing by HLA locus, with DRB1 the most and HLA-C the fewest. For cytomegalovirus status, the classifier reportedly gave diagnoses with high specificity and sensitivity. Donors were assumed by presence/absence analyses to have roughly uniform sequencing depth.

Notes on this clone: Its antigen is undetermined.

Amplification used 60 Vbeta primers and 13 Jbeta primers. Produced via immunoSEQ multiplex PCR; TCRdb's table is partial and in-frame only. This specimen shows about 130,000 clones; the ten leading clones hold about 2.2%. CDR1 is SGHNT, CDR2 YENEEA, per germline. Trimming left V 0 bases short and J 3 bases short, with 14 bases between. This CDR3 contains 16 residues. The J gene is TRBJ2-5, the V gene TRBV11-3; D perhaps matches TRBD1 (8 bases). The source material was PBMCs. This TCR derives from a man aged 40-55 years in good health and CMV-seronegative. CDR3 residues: CASSLDRTGGEETQYF. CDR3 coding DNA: TGTGCCAGCAGCTTAGATCGTACAGGGGGGGAAGAGACCCAGTACTTC.